This T cell receptor (beta chain) emerged from a study of blood T cell repertoires in COVID-19. Looking at the study overall: Samples taken during acute and convalescent COVID-19 were collected in the United States, Italy and Spain. Sources were T cells, B-cell-depleted T cells, or PBMCs; the material itself was cDNA or gDNA.

Profiling relied on immunoSEQ multiplex PCR, and the TCRdb table lists in-frame clones only, not all of them. The top ten clones hold roughly 1.2% of a sample with about 200,000 clones, 85% to 90% of them seen once. This clone was observed a few times. Germline V CDR1 and CDR2: SNHLY, FYNNEI. V was pared by 4 bases and J by 2 bases, with 11 bases between. The CDR3 is 14 amino acids. The sequence derives from a man aged 30 to 45 who had recovered from COVID-19. What was sequenced was PBMCs or T cells enriched from blood (not recorded which). This chain connects TRBV2 to TRBJ1-1; no firm D call. The CDR3: CASSVQSSNTEAFF. The CDR3, as DNA: TGTGCCAGCAGTGTTCAATCATCAAACACTGAAGCTTTCTTT.